The 6 T cell receptor beta chains below come from one sample, sequenced in a study of identical twins. One entry per CDR3 protein results from TCRdb running MiXCR on the 5' RACE reads. The sample comprises fewer than 650,000 distinct CDR3 sequences, about 7.1% of which are singletons, and 1.5% to 2% rests with the top ten. The same specimen was also included in a second study, on yellow fever vaccine responses in identical twins.

Sequencing input: PBMCs. The receptors here all came from a woman aged 18-35 years in good health.

The V and J genes are TRBV2 and TRBJ2-4, with 10 bases lining up with TRBD1. The germline CDR1 and CDR2 sequences are SNHLY and FYNNEI. The ends lost 6 bases at V and 2 bases at J; junction bases unmatched: 13. CDR3 length: 18 amino acids. CDR3 sequence: CASSAHSGTGVSKNIQYF. CDR3 bases: TGTGCCAGCAGCGCCCATTCGGGGACAGGGGTTTCCAAAAACATTCAGTACTTC.

This clonotype was counted only a few times. This chain uses TRBV3-1 with TRBJ2-5; 10 bases align to TRBD2. The CDR3 is 16 residues long. Germline-derived CDR1 and CDR2 are LGHDT and YNNKEL (reference sequence). The V and J ends lost 4 bases and 2 bases, in that order; junction bases with no gene match: 7. For the CDR3, the DNA is TGTGCCAGCAGCCGCGGACTAGCGGTGGTACAAGAGACCCAGTACTTC. This codes for CASSRGLAVVQETQYF.

This clonotype was observed many times. The chain recombines TRBV18 with TRBJ2-3; no clear D. Germline lookup yields CDR1 KGHSH and CDR2 LQKENI. The CDR3 has 13 residues. V lost 3 bases to trimming and J lost 2 bases, with 6 bases between them. The CDR3, as DNA: TGTGCCAGCTCACCCAGGACCACAGATACGCAGTATTTT. Translating gives CASSPRTTDTQYF.

This clonotype appeared many times. The chain couples TRBV7-9 to TRBJ2-4, with D tentatively TRBD2 (5 bases). The CDR3 totals 14 residues. Germline V gene data show CDR1 as SEHNR and CDR2 as FQNEAQ (reference sequence). The V gene lost 2 bases and the J gene lost 9 bases, with 14 bases spanning the gap. CDR3 DNA sequence: TGTGCCAGCAGCTTATTTGACACGGCGGGCATTCAGTACTTC. Translation gives CASSLFDTAGIQYF.

This clonotype was observed a handful of times. The chain employs TRBV6-1 and TRBJ2-7; maybe TRBD1 (6 bases). There are 14 residues in the CDR3. Germline CDR1 reads MNHNS; CDR2 reads SASEGT. Trimming left V 7 bases short and J 0 bases short, with 13 bases between. The chain's CDR3 is CASTRGRNSYEQYF. In DNA, the CDR3 is TGTGCCAGCACGAGGGGGAGAAACTCCTACGAGCAGTACTTC.

There are many counts of this clonotype. The chain carries TRBV11-2 and TRBJ2-7; 7 bases fit TRBD1. CDR3 length: 17 residues. Germline assignment: CDR1 SGHAT and CDR2 FQNNGV. With 3 bases clipped from V and 0 bases from J, the junction kept 11 bases outside the gene matches. CDR3 nucleotides: TGTGCCAGCAGCTTTATTTTGGTGGCAGGGGGCTCCTACGAGCAGTACTTC. Translated: CASSFILVAGGSYEQYF.